This is a list of T cell receptor beta chains from one sample in a study of cytomegalovirus exposure and HLA in healthy donors. TCRdb's table, derived via immunoSEQ multiplex PCR, lists solely in-frame clones and lacks some. The sample carries 100,000 to 150,000 clones, about 80% recorded once. Sample: PBMCs. These receptor sequences come from a woman between 45 and 60 years old in good health and CMV-seronegative. Both conserved end residues are part of each CDR3. The order of the fields is J gene, clone size, V gene, D gene, CDR3 protein, CDR3 DNA. A D gene is named only where the DNA matches it firmly. The size of a clone is reported for some rows only, either as once, few or many, or as a class for expanded clones.

j_call: TRBJ2-2
clone_size: few
v_call: TRBV30
d_call: -
cdr3_aa: CASRRGRDTGELFF
cdr3_nt: TGTGCCTCCCGCAGGGGACGGGACACCGGGGAGCTGTTTTTT

j_call: TRBJ2-1
clone_size: -
v_call: TRBV7-9
d_call: TRBD2
cdr3_aa: CSSSFGLAGGIGEQFF
cdr3_nt: TGTTCCAGCAGCTTTGGACTAGCGGGAGGGATAGGTGAGCAGTTCTTC

j_call: TRBJ2-7
clone_size: -
v_call: TRBV7-9
d_call: TRBD1
cdr3_aa: CASSRDRKDYEQYF
cdr3_nt: TGTGCCAGCAGCCGGGACAGGAAAGACTACGAGCAGTACTTC

j_call: TRBJ1-1
clone_size: -
v_call: TRBV10-3
d_call: TRBD1
cdr3_aa: CAIGRQGTEAFF
cdr3_nt: TGTGCCATTGGGAGACAGGGGACTGAAGCTTTCTTT

j_call: TRBJ1-1
clone_size: -
v_call: TRBV29-1
d_call: -
cdr3_aa: CSSWDSPQEKIEAFF
cdr3_nt: TGCAGCTCTTGGGACTCCCCACAGGAAAAGATTGAAGCTTTCTTT

j_call: TRBJ2-7
clone_size: -
v_call: TRBV28
d_call: TRBD2
cdr3_aa: CASSPGLAEGQQYF
cdr3_nt: TGTGCCAGCAGTCCGGGGCTAGCGGAAGGCCAGCAGTACTTC

j_call: TRBJ2-3
clone_size: -
v_call: TRBV4-3
d_call: -
cdr3_aa: CASSQDLASWDTQYF
cdr3_nt: TGCGCCAGCAGCCAAGATTTGGCTAGCTGGGATACGCAGTATTTT

j_call: TRBJ2-1
clone_size: -
v_call: TRBV7-6
d_call: TRBD2
cdr3_aa: CASSLKLAGNEQFF
cdr3_nt: TGTGCCAGCAGCTTAAAACTAGCGGGCAATGAGCAGTTCTTC

j_call: TRBJ1-2
clone_size: -
v_call: TRBV7-8
d_call: -
cdr3_aa: CASSLGSGGVGYGYTF
cdr3_nt: TGTGCCAGCAGCTTAGGATCGGGGGGCGTTGGGTATGGCTACACCTTC

j_call: TRBJ1-2
clone_size: once
v_call: TRBV7-9
d_call: TRBD1
cdr3_aa: CASSLKPGTGPYGYTF
cdr3_nt: TGTGCCAGCAGCTTAAAGCCCGGGACAGGACCCTATGGCTACACCTTC